Sequencing of this TCR beta chain was carried out in a study of T-cell reconstitution after alpha-beta-depleted transplantation in children. This clonotype was observed many times. Germline lookup yields CDR1 SGDLS and CDR2 YYNGEE. V was clipped by 4 bases and J by 6 bases, with 13 bases between them. The CDR3 consists of 14 residues. Preparation of the TCRbeta library involved a method that used unique molecular identifiers. MiXCR, applied by TCRdb to the PCR reads, yields one record per CDR3 protein. Here the sample spans roughly 100,000 distinct CDR3 sequences, 6.5% to 8.5% being singletons. The TCR was taken from a human donor who donated a stem cell graft to a child with congenital amegakaryocytic thrombocytopenia. The sample here was PBMCs from the stem cell graft donor, taken from the stem cell graft. The rearrangement joins TRBV9 to TRBJ2-2; the D call may be TRBD1 or TRBD2 (5 bases each). The CDR3 here is CASSPPGRAGELFF. CDR3 sequence (DNA): TGTGCCAGCAGCCCTCCGGGGCGCGCCGGGGAGCTGTTTTTT. Based on the CDR3 plus reference TRBV9 and TRBJ2-2, the full variable domain is DSGVTQTPKHLITATGQRVTLRCSPRSGDLSVYWYQQSLDQGLQFLIQYYNGEERAKGNILERFSAQQFPDLHSELNLSSLELGDSALYFCASSPPGRAGELFFGEGSRLTVL.